The 18 T cell receptor beta chains in this list originate from one sample, sequenced in a study of technical replicates of blood from a few donors. Generated by immunoSEQ multiplex PCR, the TCRdb table keeps only in-frame clones and is missing some. Among more than 90,000 clones listed, 85% to 95% were seen once. What was sequenced was T cells isolated from PBMCs. These receptors were collected from a human donor in good health.

The V gene is TRBV6-5, the J gene TRBJ1-3; D remains unclear. The CDR3 totals 16 residues. CDR1 and CDR2 (germline): MNHEY, SVGAGI. V was clipped by 4 bases and J by 3 bases, with 16 bases between them. As DNA, the CDR3 is TGTGCCAGCAGTTCCTTGGCACAGCTCAATGGAAACACCATATATTTT. This gives the protein CASSSLAQLNGNTIYF.

The chain joins TRBV5-4 to TRBJ1-2, with 11 bases identical to TRBD1. Per germline, CDR1 SGHNT and CDR2 YYREEE (reference sequence). The V segment lost 4 bases and the J segment 6 bases; nucleotides outside the gene matches: 14. CDR3 length: 17 amino acids. The CDR3 here is CASSRTPGQGADHGYTF. The CDR3 DNA reads as TGTGCCAGCAGCCGGACCCCCGGACAGGGGGCGGATCATGGCTACACCTTC.

This clone was detected only once. The chain employs TRBV7-3 and TRBJ2-7, with D hard to call. Per germline, CDR1 SGHTA and CDR2 FQGTGA. Deletions cut 1 base from V and 0 bases from J, with 7 bases between. The CDR3 is 14 amino acids. The CDR3 nucleotides read TGTGCCAGCAGCTTAAGGGCTGGCTCCTACGAGCAGTACTTC. Its protein is CASSLRAGSYEQYF.

The chain combines TRBV11-2 with TRBJ2-5, with 9 bases matching TRBD2. The CDR3 spans 13 residues. The germline gives CDR1 SGHAT, CDR2 FQNNGV. Trimming cost V 5 bases and J 8 bases; bases outside gene matches: 6. The CDR3 nucleotides read TGTGCCAGCAGCGTAGCGGGAGTTGTTACCCAGTACTTC. Protein sequence: CASSVAGVVTQYF.

This chain links TRBV19 with TRBJ1-1, with D uncertain. This CDR3 contains 11 residues. Germline-derived CDR1 and CDR2 are LNHDA and SQIVND (reference sequence). V was shortened by 10 bases and J by 1 base, with 7 bases between the two germline ends. CDR3 sequence (DNA): TGTGCCACACGGGGGAACACTGAAGCTTTCTTT. This codes for CATRGNTEAFF.

J is TRBJ2-7 and V is TRBV21-1; the table's D call, TRBD2, has no DNA check behind it. TRBV21-1 is reported as a pseudogene. CDR3 length equals 18 residues. Here the CDR3 reads CASSTPGRTSGKTDEQYF. DNA for the CDR3: TGTGCCAGCAGCACCCCAGGGAGGACTAGCGGAAAAACCGACGAGCAGTACTTC.

The J gene is TRBJ1-5, the V gene TRBV4-1; 9 bases fit TRBD1. The CDR3 runs to 15 residues. Germline V gene sequence: CDR1 MGHRA, CDR2 YSYEKL. V was clipped by 1 base and J by 6 bases; unmatched bases: 4. The CDR3 spells CASSQAGTGSQPQHF. The CDR3 coding sequence is TGCGCCAGCAGCCAAGCTGGGACAGGGAGTCAGCCCCAGCATTTT.

V gene TRBV7-9 combines with J gene TRBJ2-7; perhaps TRBD2 as D (5 bases). Looked up from germline, CDR1 is SEHNR and CDR2 is FQNEAQ (reference sequence). CDR3 length equals 14 residues. V lost 1 base and J 5 bases, leaving 12 bases between the germline ends. CDR3 sequence: CASSLVLGENEQYF. CDR3 DNA: TGTGCCAGCAGCTTAGTTCTGGGAGAGAACGAGCAGTACTTC.

This rearrangement joins TRBV10-1 to TRBJ2-2; possible D gene TRBD1, 6 bases. CDR1 is WNHNN and CDR2 is SYGVQD in the germline V gene (reference sequence). Trimming stripped 7 bases from V and 5 bases from J, with 14 bases between. The CDR3 runs to 14 residues. Here the CDR3 reads CASMRGSLTGELFF. The DNA for the CDR3 is TGCGCCAGCATGAGGGGGTCGCTAACCGGGGAGCTGTTTTTT.

This chain uses TRBV5-1 with TRBJ2-1; D unresolved. The CDR3 runs 15 residues. Germline V gene sequence: CDR1 SGHRS, CDR2 YFSETQ. V dropped 0 bases and J dropped 0 bases, with 7 bases sitting between them. CDR3 protein: CASSLDWSSYNEQFF. The CDR3 coding sequence is TGCGCCAGCAGCTTGGACTGGAGCTCCTACAATGAGCAGTTCTTC.

DNA for the CDR3: TGTGCCAGCAGCTTCTTTACAGATTCGAACACCGGGGAGCTGTTTTTT. Residues: CASSFFTDSNTGELFF. The chain uses TRBV11-2 and TRBJ2-2; no firm D call. CDR3 length: 16 amino acids. Germline assignment: CDR1 SGHAT and CDR2 FQNNGV. V lost 3 bases and J lost 0, with 11 bases in between.

The chain links TRBV20-1 to TRBJ2-4; TRBD1 agrees at 7 bases. This CDR3 spans 11 amino acids. V lost 6 bases and J lost 7; bases outside the gene matches: 3. Germline V CDR1 and CDR2: DFQATT, SNEGSKA (reference sequence). The CDR3 DNA reads TGCAGTGCATTGACAGGGAACATTCAGTACTTC. Translation: CSALTGNIQYF.

CDR3 DNA sequence: TGTGCCAGCAGTTTTCAGGGACAGCTTACCAATGAGCAGTTCTTC. Translated, it gives CASSFQGQLTNEQFF. The V and J genes are TRBV27 and TRBJ2-1, with 7 bases aligning to TRBD1. V shed 3 bases and J 6 bases; nucleotides not matched to a gene: 8. The length of the CDR3 is 15 residues. Germline-derived CDR1 and CDR2 are MNHEY and SMNVEV (reference sequence).

The chain has TRBV7-2 and TRBJ2-3; TRBD2 might be the D (6 bases). Per the germline V gene, CDR1 is SGHTA and CDR2 is FQGNSA. The germline V and J ends were trimmed by 1 base and 1 base, with 9 bases remaining between them. CDR3 length: 15 amino acids. CDR3: CASSLDPSGTDTQYF. In DNA form, the CDR3 reads TGTGCCAGCAGCTTAGATCCTAGCGGCACAGATACGCAGTATTTT. Drawing the rest from reference TRBV7-2 and TRBJ2-3, the complete variable domain is GAGVSQSPSNKVTEKGKDVELRCDPISGHTALYWYRQSLGQGLEFLIYFQGNSAPDKSGLPSDRFSAERTGGSVSTLTIQRTQQEDSAVYLCASSLDPSGTDTQYFGPGTRLTVL.

This chain joins TRBV28 and TRBJ2-3, with 7 bases matching TRBD2. The V and J ends lost 6 bases and 6 bases, in that order; junction bases with no gene match: 3. Looked up from germline, CDR1 is MDHEN and CDR2 is SYDVKM. This CDR3 is 12 amino acids long. The CDR3 sequence: CASSLGGDTQYF. CDR3 nucleotide sequence: TGTGCCAGCAGCTTGGGGGGGGATACGCAGTATTTT. The whole variable domain, remainder taken from reference TRBV28 and TRBJ2-3, is DVKVTQSSRYLVKRTGEKVFLECVQDMDHENMFWYRQDPGLGLRLIYFSYDVKMKEKGDIPEGYSVSREKKERFSLILESASTNQTSMYLCASSLGGDTQYFGPGTRLTVL.

The chain combines TRBV10-1 with TRBJ2-7; tentatively, D is TRBD2 (5 bases). The CDR3 has 15 amino acids. Looked up from germline, CDR1 is WNHNN and CDR2 is SYGVQD (reference sequence). The V end was cut by 0 bases, the J end by 5 bases, with 14 bases between. In DNA form, the CDR3 reads TGCGCCAGCAGTGAGTCGGCTAAAGAGGGCAACGAGCAGTACTTC. Its protein is CASSESAKEGNEQYF.

J is TRBJ1-3 and V is TRBV6-5; D not resolved. The CDR3 is made up of 11 amino acids. Trimming took off 10 bases at V and 1 base at J, with 5 bases between the two ends. Germline V lookup: CDR1 MNHEY, CDR2 SVGAGI. CDR3 residues: CATQSGNTIYF. The CDR3, as DNA: TGTGCCACCCAATCTGGAAACACCATATATTTT.

The chain recombines TRBV7-8 with TRBJ2-3; D gene unclear. V lost 0 bases to trimming and J lost 8 bases, with 18 bases between them. The CDR3 length is 16 residues. Per the germline V gene, CDR1 is SGHVS and CDR2 is FQNEAQ. The chain's CDR3 is CASSLARSSTSGTQYF. The DNA for the CDR3 is TGTGCCAGCAGCTTAGCACGTTCGTCCACATCGGGTACGCAGTATTTT.